This paragraph covers one T cell receptor beta chain sequence. TCRdb's table, derived via immunoSEQ multiplex PCR, lists solely in-frame clones and lacks some. The data show about 300,000 clones, with around nine tenths seen just once and under 6% held by the top ten. This entry is derived from a study of blood T cell repertoires in COVID-19. Per germline, CDR1 SGHAT and CDR2 FQDESV (reference sequence). Trimming left V 3 bases short and J 5 bases short, with 10 bases between. CDR3 length: 13 amino acids. The chain couples TRBV11-1 to TRBJ1-1; weak D call: TRBD1 (6 bases). The material sequenced was PBMCs or T cells enriched from blood (not recorded which). The receptor was isolated from a woman aged 25 to 39 who had recovered from COVID-19. The CDR3 coding sequence is TGTGCCAGCAGCTTCGACAGGAGGACTGAAGCTTTCTTT. Translating it yields CASSFDRRTEAFF.